This entry lists 9 T cell receptor beta chains sequenced from one sample in a study of regulatory T cells in long-lasting Graves disease. Arm-PCR with iRepertoire HTBI primers amplified the CDR3 regions for these TCR beta libraries. TCRdb re-called the multiplex PCR reads through MiXCR, storing one row per CDR3 protein. The sample carries 300,000 or so distinct CDR3 sequences, about 20% recorded once. The time point was: persistent/refractory GD, antithyroid drugs over 5 years with positive TRAb. Extracted PBMC RNA gave rise to the TCR library. The sequencing here drew on peripheral blood mononuclear cells (PBMCs), taken when the disease was refractory, from a patient treated with antithyroid drugs. Every receptor here comes from a female donor with Graves disease.

In this sample, this clonotype turned up a few times. V usage is TRBV19 and J usage is TRBJ2-7; 10 bases align to TRBD1. Germline V lookup: CDR1 LNHDA, CDR2 SQIVND (reference sequence). V shed 4 bases and J 4 bases; nucleotides not matched to a gene: 4. CDR3 size: 14 residues. DNA of the CDR3: TGTGCCAGTAGTACGACAGGGGGCTTGTACGAGCAGTACTTC. Translating gives CASSTTGGLYEQYF.

This clonotype appeared many times. The gene calls are TRBV18 and TRBJ1-1; D ambiguous. V lost 8 bases to trimming and J lost 2 bases, with 12 bases between them. Per the germline V gene, CDR1 is KGHSH and CDR2 is LQKENI. The CDR3 extends over 13 amino acids. The CDR3 region is CASSPQANTEAFF. Written as DNA, the CDR3 is TGTGCCAGCAGTCCCCAAGCTAACACTGAAGCTTTCTTT.

The chain combines TRBV20-1 with TRBJ1-6, with TRBD1 as a possible D gene (5 bases). V lost 8 bases to trimming and J lost 6 bases, with 14 bases between them. The CDR3 has 13 amino acids. Looked up from germline, CDR1 is DFQATT and CDR2 is SNEGSKA (reference sequence). Here the CDR3 reads CSTLGEGNSPLHF. DNA of the CDR3: TGCAGTACCCTGGGGGAGGGTAATTCACCCCTCCACTTT.

This clonotype appeared a few times. The chain combines TRBV10-3 with TRBJ1-3; D is possibly TRBD1 (5 bases). The CDR3 loop spans 14 amino acids. Germline-derived CDR1 and CDR2 are ENHRY and SYGVKD. V was shortened by 10 bases and J by 3 bases, with 16 bases between the two germline ends. The CDR3 here is CATAGSGFGNTIYF. CDR3 bases: TGTGCCACGGCTGGATCAGGGTTTGGAAACACCATATATTTT.

This clonotype appeared many times. The chain carries TRBV20-1 and TRBJ2-4; tentatively, D is TRBD2 (6 bases). Trimming removed 3 bases at V and 8 bases at J, with 11 bases between. This CDR3 comprises 12 residues. CDR1 is DFQATT, CDR2 SNEGSKA, per germline (reference sequence). The CDR3 coding sequence is TGCAGTGCTAGGAGATCTAGCGACATTCAGTACTTC. Its protein is CSARRSSDIQYF.

V gene TRBV11-2 combines with J gene TRBJ1-2; D remains ambiguous. This CDR3 region has 20 residues. Germline CDR1 SGHAT, CDR2 FQNNGV. With 1 base removed from V and 2 bases from J, the gap between germline ends came to 26 bases. This CDR3 is CASSLAFGWAIGVPNYGYTF. In DNA, the CDR3 is TGTGCCAGCAGCTTAGCTTTTGGATGGGCTATCGGGGTTCCCAACTATGGCTACACCTTC. Drawing the rest from reference TRBV11-2 and TRBJ1-2, the complete variable domain is EAGVAQSPRYKIIEKRQSVAFWCNPISGHATLYWYQQILGQGPKLLIQFQNNGVVDDSQLPKDRFSAERLKGVDSTLKIQPAKLEDSAVYLCASSLAFGWAIGVPNYGYTFGSGTRLTVV.

The chain joins TRBV29-1 to TRBJ2-7, with D perhaps being TRBD1 or TRBD2 (5 bases each). The V end was cut by 6 bases, the J end by 0 bases, with 15 bases between. The CDR3 runs to 14 residues. The germline CDR1 and CDR2 sequences are SQVTM and ANQGSEA. The CDR3 loop reads CSVAGTGSSYEQYF. The CDR3 DNA is TGCAGCGTAGCCGGGACGGGAAGCTCCTACGAGCAGTACTTC.

Notes on this clonotype: At one end the junction does not follow the germline gene, possibly because of a read error. The gene calls are TRBV3-1 and TRBJ2-7, with 7 bases lining up with TRBD1. Germline CDR1 is LGHDT and CDR2 is YNNKEL (reference sequence). CDR3 length equals 13 residues. The CDR3: CASSPGGSYGQYF. Here the CDR3 DNA reads TGTGCCAGCAGCCCAGGGGGTTCCTACGGGCAGTACTTC.

Points on this clonotype: A read error may explain this, as a much larger clone is one base away. The rearrangement links TRBV6-2 or TRBV6-3 to TRBJ2-7; D unresolved. There are 13 residues in the CDR3. In germline, CDR1 is MNHEY, CDR2 SVGEGT. CDR3 loop: CAGSYYSKSEQYF. CDR3 bases: TGTGCCGGCAGTTACTACAGTAAGTCCGAGCAGTACTTC.